The next 10 T cell receptor beta chains were all read from a single sample in a study of long-term antiretroviral therapy in people with HIV. immunoSEQ v3.0 was run at survey level. The table came from immunoSEQ multiplex PCR; TCRdb's copy has only in-frame clones and leaves some out. The data hold 9,500 to 15,000 clones, with 82% observed a single time. The sequencing here drew on unsorted PBMCs, taken just over 8 years after starting antiretroviral therapy. These receptors were obtained from a man aged 45-60 years with HIV.

The chain carries TRBV7-9 and TRBJ1-3, with TRBD1 as a possible D gene (6 bases). Per germline, CDR1 SEHNR and CDR2 FQNEAQ (reference sequence). Between the trimmed V and J ends, which lost 4 bases and 0 bases, there was a span of 10 bases. The CDR3 sequence is 15 residues long. In DNA, the CDR3 is TGTGCCAGCAGCTACGAGGACAGCTCTGGAAACACCATATATTTT. It yields the protein CASSYEDSSGNTIYF.

V is TRBV6-6 and J is TRBJ1-1; no clear D. CDR3 length: 16 residues. V was clipped by 2 bases and J by 1 base, with 14 bases between them. Germline V CDR1 and CDR2: MNHNY, SVGAGI (reference sequence). CDR3 residues: CASSYLPVASNTEAFF. The CDR3 DNA reads as TGTGCCAGCAGTTACCTCCCAGTCGCCTCGAACACTGAAGCTTTCTTT.

Here the CDR3 DNA reads TGTGCCACCAGCAGAGCGGGAGGGGAATCTGGAAACACCATATATTTT. Its protein product is CATSRAGGESGNTIYF. The chain joins TRBV15 to TRBJ1-3; D perhaps matches TRBD1 (5 bases). The CDR3 length is 16 residues. CDR1 is LNHNV and CDR2 is YYDKDF in the germline V gene (reference sequence). Trimming cost V 1 base and J 1 base, with 11 bases left between them.

The rearrangement uses TRBV6-5 and TRBJ2-1, with 7 bases matching TRBD1. CDR1 MNHEY and CDR2 SVGAGI come from the germline V gene. V dropped 2 bases and J dropped 8; count of bases not matched to a gene: 3. This CDR3 contains 13 residues. The CDR3 bases are TGTGCCAGCAGTTACATAGGGGGCCATGAGCAGTTCTTC. Its translation is CASSYIGGHEQFF.

V and J are TRBV11-3 and TRBJ2-2, with D possibly being TRBD1 (6 bases). In germline, CDR1 is SGHNT, CDR2 YENEEA. Trimming removed 1 base from V and 7 bases from J, with 16 bases in between. The CDR3 has 16 residues. The CDR3 DNA follows: TGTGCCAGCAGCTTAGGGTCCGGACAGCGAGACGGGGAGCTGTTTTTT. Amino acids: CASSLGSGQRDGELFF.

V and J are TRBV6-5 and TRBJ1-1; TRBD1 is a possible D gene (5 bases). V lost 7 bases, J lost 10 bases, and 16 bases lay in between. This CDR3 is 12 amino acids long. The V gene's germline CDR1 is MNHEY and CDR2 SVGAGI. The CDR3 coding sequence is TGTGCCAGCACCAAGGGGACCGGACCAGCTTTCTTT. Translated, it gives CASTKGTGPAFF.

CDR3 nucleotides: TGTGCCAGCAGTTTCCCACCCGGGACAGGGGAAGGCTACACCTTC. Translating it yields CASSFPPGTGEGYTF. V gene TRBV6-6 combines with J gene TRBJ1-2, with 10 bases that match TRBD1. V dropped 4 bases and J dropped 8; count of bases not matched to a gene: 10. The CDR3 length is 15 residues. The germline gives CDR1 MNHNY, CDR2 SVGAGI (reference sequence).

The chain joins TRBV29-1 to TRBJ2-6; possibly TRBD2 for D (5 bases). This CDR3 region has 15 residues. Germline-derived CDR1 and CDR2 are SQVTM and ANQGSEA. Trimming took 7 bases from V and 1 from J, leaving 14 bases between them. The CDR3 is CSAGPDLSGANVLTF. The DNA of the CDR3 is TGCAGCGCAGGACCGGACTTATCTGGGGCCAACGTCCTGACTTTC.

The chain carries TRBV5-5 and TRBJ2-1; tentatively, D is TRBD1 or TRBD2 (6 bases each). V dropped 0 bases and J dropped 6 bases, with 13 bases sitting between them. This CDR3 has 15 amino acids. Germline V gene lookup returns CDR1 SGHKS and CDR2 YYEKEE (reference sequence). The CDR3 is CASSLAWGARNEQFF. The CDR3 coding sequence is TGTGCCAGCAGCTTGGCCTGGGGGGCGCGCAATGAGCAGTTCTTC.

In this sample, this clone turned up once. J is TRBJ2-1 and V is TRBV6-6; 7 bases match TRBD2. Trimming cost V 7 bases and J 4 bases; bases outside gene matches: 13. The CDR3 runs to 16 residues. CDR1 and CDR2 from the germline V gene are MNHNY and SVGAGI (reference sequence). For the CDR3, the DNA is TGTGCCAGCACCACGGGGCGGGGGAACTATTACAATGAGCAGTTCTTC. Translation: CASTTGRGNYYNEQFF.